Presented here are 30 T cell receptor beta chains from one specimen sequenced in a study of T cell responses to AZD1222 COVID-19 vaccine. Assay: immunoSEQ multiplex PCR; the TCRdb copy retains only in-frame clones and omits some. The table records about 37,000 clones, 70% to 90% of them present only once. Sequenced here: peripheral blood, sampled 28 days after the second AZD1222 dose. Receptor source: an adult who received the AZD1222 COVID-19 vaccine.

V and J are TRBV5-1 and TRBJ1-2; 9 bases map to TRBD1. Germline V gene sequence: CDR1 SGHRS, CDR2 YFSETQ. The CDR3 runs to 15 residues. The V and J ends lost 4 bases and 3 bases, in that order; junction bases with no gene match: 7. CDR3 region: CASSGGQGEYYGYTF. Written as DNA, the CDR3 is TGCGCCAGCAGCGGGGGACAGGGCGAATACTATGGCTACACCTTC.

The chain employs TRBV6-5 and TRBJ1-2, with a weak D call TRBD1 (5 bases). V dropped 0 bases and J dropped 8 bases, with 16 bases sitting between them. CDR1 MNHEY and CDR2 SVGAGI come from the germline V gene. The CDR3 spans 15 residues. For the CDR3, the DNA is TGTGCCAGCAGTTACTCGAACGGGGGAAATAAGGGCTACACCTTC. The encoded protein is CASSYSNGGNKGYTF.

As DNA, the CDR3 is TGTGCCAGCAGTAGAGGCGCCGCTGAAGCTTTCTTT. Encoded protein: CASSRGAAEAFF. The rearrangement uses TRBV7-9 and TRBJ1-1; no firm D call. The CDR3 is 12 residues long. The V gene lost 6 bases and the J gene lost 6 bases, with 11 bases spanning the gap. Germline V gene sequence: CDR1 SEHNR, CDR2 FQNEAQ (reference sequence).

CDR3 coding DNA: TGTGCCAGTAGCCCTTTGGAGGACAGGAGACAGCCCCAGCATTTT. Protein product: CASSPLEDRRQPQHF. The rearrangement links TRBV19 to TRBJ1-5, with 7 bases identical to TRBD1. The V gene's germline CDR1 is LNHDA and CDR2 SQIVND (reference sequence). The CDR3 covers 15 residues. With V trimmed by 6 bases and J by 7 bases, 12 bases remained unmatched. Together with reference TRBV19 and TRBJ1-5, the CDR3 gives the full variable domain: DGGITQSPKYLFRKEGQNVTLSCEQNLNHDAMYWYRQDPGQGLRLIYYSQIVNDFQKGDIAEGYSVSREKKESFPLTVTSAQKNPTAFYLCASSPLEDRRQPQHFGDGTRLSIL.

The J gene is TRBJ2-5, the V gene TRBV5-1; D unclear. CDR1 and CDR2 from the germline V gene are SGHRS and YFSETQ. V was cut by 7 bases and J by 4 bases, with 23 bases left in between. The CDR3 runs 16 residues. CDR3 nucleotide sequence: TGCGCCAGCCACCGCGGAAGGACCTCCGTGGGAGAGACCCAGTACTTC. Its translation: CASHRGRTSVGETQYF.

The V gene is TRBV27, the J gene TRBJ1-5; D remains ambiguous. Trimming removed 8 bases from V and 9 bases from J, with 14 bases in between. Germline-derived CDR1 and CDR2 are MNHEY and SMNVEV (reference sequence). This CDR3 spans 12 amino acids. This CDR3 is CASGSPAGPQHF. For the CDR3, the DNA is TGTGCCAGCGGGAGCCCAGCGGGGCCCCAGCATTTT.

This sequence joins TRBV7-2 and TRBJ2-3; the D is unclear. This CDR3 region has 15 residues. The germline V gene has CDR1 SGHTA and CDR2 FQGNSA. Between the trimmed V and J ends, which lost 2 bases and 5 bases, there was a span of 14 bases. CDR3 sequence reads: CASSLLLRAGDTQYF. In DNA form, the CDR3 reads TGTGCCAGCAGCTTACTTTTAAGGGCCGGAGATACGCAGTATTTT. Based on the CDR3 plus reference TRBV7-2 and TRBJ2-3, the full variable domain is GAGVSQSPSNKVTEKGKDVELRCDPISGHTALYWYRQSLGQGLEFLIYFQGNSAPDKSGLPSDRFSAERTGGSVSTLTIQRTQQEDSAVYLCASSLLLRAGDTQYFGPGTRLTVL.

The J gene is TRBJ2-1, the V gene TRBV2; D possibly corresponds to TRBD2 (6 bases). The CDR3 runs 15 residues. Trimming stripped 6 bases from V and 1 base from J, with 13 bases between. Germline V CDR1 and CDR2: SNHLY, FYNNEI. The DNA for the CDR3 is TGTGCCAGCAGCCAGGGCGGGGTTTCCTACAATGAGCAGTTCTTC. Protein product: CASSQGGVSYNEQFF.

This clone was detected only a few times. The V gene is TRBV7-9, the J gene TRBJ2-7; D remains unclear. V lost 3 bases and J 3 bases, leaving 6 bases between the germline ends. CDR1 and CDR2 from the germline V gene are SEHNR and FQNEAQ (reference sequence). This CDR3 is 12 amino acids long. CDR3 coding DNA: TGTGCCAGCAGCTTCGACATCTACGAGCAGTACTTC. This codes for CASSFDIYEQYF. Complete variable domain (other parts from reference TRBV7-9 and TRBJ2-7): DTGVSQNPRHKITKRGQNVTFRCDPISEHNRLYWYRQTLGQGPEFLTYFQNEAQLEKSRLLSDRFSAERPKGSFSTLEIQRTEQGDSAMYLCASSFDIYEQYFGPGTRLTVT.

The chain couples TRBV28 to TRBJ1-1, with 10 bases lining up with TRBD1. Trimming at V came to 6 bases and at J to 4 bases, leaving 8 bases not matched to a gene. Germline values: CDR1 MDHEN, CDR2 SYDVKM. The length of the CDR3 is 15 residues. CDR3 nucleotide sequence: TGTGCCAGCAGAAAAGACAGGGGGCCTGGCACTGAAGCTTTCTTT. This codes for CASRKDRGPGTEAFF. Full variable domain (missing parts from reference TRBV28 and TRBJ1-1): DVKVTQSSRYLVKRTGEKVFLECVQDMDHENMFWYRQDPGLGLRLIYFSYDVKMKEKGDIPEGYSVSREKKERFSLILESASTNQTSMYLCASRKDRGPGTEAFFGQGTRLTVV.

The rearrangement uses TRBV7-2 and TRBJ2-3; D might be TRBD1 (5 bases). The germline V gene has CDR1 SGHTA and CDR2 FQGNSA. Trimming removed 5 bases from V and 2 bases from J, with 17 bases in between. The CDR3 length is 16 residues. The CDR3 is CASSDNWGVNTDTQYF. CDR3 DNA sequence: TGTGCCAGCAGCGATAATTGGGGCGTGAACACAGATACGCAGTATTTT.

This sequence joins TRBV2 and TRBJ2-4; 9 bases map to TRBD2. V trimming: 8 bases; J trimming: 1 base; junction bases outside the gene matches: 9. CDR3 length: 16 residues. CDR1 is SNHLY, CDR2 FYNNEI, per germline. CDR3 loop: CASSRDSGGAKNIQYF. CDR3 sequence (DNA): TGTGCCAGCTCTCGAGACAGCGGGGGGGCCAAAAACATTCAGTACTTC.

The CDR3 sequence is CSVGKNTEAFF. CDR3 bases: TGCAGCGTGGGTAAGAACACTGAAGCTTTCTTT. The chain employs TRBV29-1 and TRBJ1-1, with D unclear. Per germline, CDR1 SQVTM and CDR2 ANQGSEA. The V end lost 6 bases, the J end lost 1 base, and 6 bases lay between the germline ends. The CDR3 is 11 amino acids.

The chain employs TRBV5-1 and TRBJ1-1, with D possibly TRBD1 on 5 matching bases. The CDR3 loop spans 15 amino acids. CDR1 is SGHRS and CDR2 is YFSETQ in the germline V gene. The germline V and J ends were trimmed by 2 bases and 3 bases, with 14 bases remaining between them. DNA of the CDR3: TGCGCCAGCAGCTTTGGCCCTCTGGGGGACACTGAAGCTTTCTTT. Protein: CASSFGPLGDTEAFF.

About this clone: Relative to the germline gene, one junction end is altered; a read error may explain this. The J gene is TRBJ1-2, the V gene TRBV28, with D uncertain. Germline V lookup: CDR1 MDHEN, CDR2 SYDVKM. The CDR3 totals 14 residues. The chain's CDR3 is CASRITGSNDGYTF. DNA of the CDR3: TGTGCCAGCAGGATTACTGGATCTAACGATGGCTACACCTTC.

The V and J genes are TRBV4-1 and TRBJ2-3, with D perhaps TRBD1 or TRBD2 (5 bases each). Trimming cost V 0 bases and J 9 bases, with 22 bases left between them. Germline V CDR1 and CDR2: MGHRA, YSYEKL. The CDR3 is 17 amino acids. The CDR3 bases are TGCGCCAGCAGCCAAGAATTGACTAACAGGTTTTTGGGAACGCAGTATTTT. Protein product: CASSQELTNRFLGTQYF.

The V and J genes are TRBV11-2 and TRBJ1-3; no clear D gene. The CDR3 contains 15 residues. Between the trimmed V and J ends, which lost 2 bases and 0 bases, there was a span of 8 bases. From germline, CDR1 is SGHAT and CDR2 FQNNGV. DNA of the CDR3: TGTGCCAGCAGCTTACAGAGCTCCTCTGGAAACACCATATATTTT. Protein product: CASSLQSSSGNTIYF.

V and J are TRBV27 and TRBJ1-2, with D perhaps matching TRBD1 (5 bases). Germline values: CDR1 MNHEY, CDR2 SMNVEV (reference sequence). There are 14 residues in the CDR3. The ends were cut back, 5 bases at V and 8 bases at J, with 18 bases in the middle. The CDR3 region is CASSTSGPSGGYTF. The DNA of the CDR3 is TGTGCCAGCAGTACCTCGGGGCCATCCGGGGGCTACACCTTC.

The chain uses TRBV19 and TRBJ1-1; TRBD1 might be the D (6 bases). The CDR3 sequence is 16 residues long. V was shortened by 5 bases and J by 1 base, with 17 bases between the two germline ends. Germline V lookup: CDR1 LNHDA, CDR2 SQIVND (reference sequence). This CDR3 reads CASSLKGGGSNTEAFF. The CDR3 region has the DNA TGTGCCAGTAGTCTCAAAGGGGGAGGCTCGAACACTGAAGCTTTCTTT.

The chain recombines TRBV6-5 with TRBJ2-7, with TRBD1 identical over 7 bases. The CDR3 totals 15 residues. Trimming took 0 bases from V and 2 from J; bases not matched to a gene: 4. Per germline, CDR1 MNHEY and CDR2 SVGAGI. The CDR3 is CASSYSIDRAYEQYF. The DNA of the CDR3 is TGTGCCAGCAGTTACTCGATCGACAGGGCCTACGAGCAGTACTTC.

The chain is built from TRBV10-2 and TRBJ2-1, with 9 bases lining up with TRBD2. V gave up 7 bases and J gave up 4 bases; unmatched junction bases: 5. CDR1 is WSHSY and CDR2 is SAAADI in the germline V gene. This CDR3 has 14 residues. CDR3 DNA: TGCGCCAGCAATATAGCGGGGGTTTACAATGAGCAGTTCTTC. Translating it yields CASNIAGVYNEQFF.

The CDR3 DNA is TGTGCCAGCTCACCAAGGTCAGAATCCTATGGCTACACCTTC. This gives the protein CASSPRSESYGYTF. This sequence joins TRBV18 and TRBJ1-2; D gene ambiguous. Germline assignment: CDR1 KGHSH and CDR2 LQKENI. The CDR3 length is 14 residues. V was pared by 2 bases and J by 4 bases, with 11 bases between.

With respect to this clone: This CDR3 is also generated by other DNA sequences in the sample. The chain carries TRBV7-2 and TRBJ2-1; TRBD2 might be the D (7 bases). V was pared by 0 bases and J by 8 bases, with 11 bases between. The CDR3 is 14 amino acids. Germline values: CDR1 SGHTA, CDR2 FQGNSA. As DNA, the CDR3 is TGTGCCAGCAGCTTAGCGGGGGGGCCAGATGAGCAGTTCTTC. This encodes CASSLAGGPDEQFF.

J is TRBJ1-1 and V is TRBV5-1; weak D call: TRBD1 (6 bases). Deletions cut 3 bases from V and 5 bases from J, with 17 bases between. The germline CDR1 and CDR2 sequences are SGHRS and YFSETQ. The CDR3 contains 15 residues. The CDR3: CASSSKGGYTTEAFF. The CDR3 DNA reads as TGCGCCAGCAGCTCAAAAGGGGGGTATACGACTGAAGCTTTCTTT.

The V and J genes are TRBV7-9 and TRBJ2-7; no clear D. Germline V gene sequence: CDR1 SEHNR, CDR2 FQNEAQ (reference sequence). V was trimmed by 5 bases and J by 6 bases, leaving 14 bases between them. The CDR3 has 13 residues. CDR3 sequence (DNA): TGTGCCAGCAGCGCCCGATCCTCTCTCGAGCAGTACTTC. Protein: CASSARSSLEQYF.

CDR3 region: CASSLFSSGVSYNEQFF. DNA of the CDR3: TGTGCCAGCAGCTTATTTAGTAGCGGGGTCTCCTACAATGAGCAGTTCTTC. The J gene is TRBJ2-1, the V gene TRBV7-8, with 8 bases matching TRBD2. The V gene's germline CDR1 is SGHVS and CDR2 FQNEAQ. Trimming cost V 2 bases and J 0 bases; bases outside gene matches: 6. This CDR3 has 17 residues.

CDR3: CATSSGQGGGQETQYF. CDR3 nucleotide sequence: TGTGCCACCAGTTCGGGACAGGGAGGGGGTCAAGAGACCCAGTACTTC. The chain employs TRBV24-1 and TRBJ2-5; 9 nucleotides match TRBD1. V shed 6 bases and J 2 bases; nucleotides not matched to a gene: 9. The CDR3 is made up of 16 amino acids. CDR1 and CDR2 (germline): KGHDR, SFDVKD.

The genes are TRBV2 and TRBJ2-7, with 9 bases aligning to TRBD2. V gave up 5 bases and J gave up 1 base; unmatched junction bases: 6. This CDR3 spans 15 amino acids. Germline CDR1 is SNHLY and CDR2 is FYNNEI. The CDR3: CASSSTSGLSYEQYF. CDR3 DNA: TGTGCCAGCAGTTCAACTAGCGGGTTATCCTACGAGCAGTACTTC.

The chain couples TRBV10-1 to TRBJ1-1; 7 positions match TRBD1. The CDR3 loop spans 14 amino acids. Germline-derived CDR1 and CDR2 are WNHNN and SYGVQD (reference sequence). V gave up 4 bases and J gave up 5 bases; unmatched junction bases: 7. The CDR3 loop is CASSAQAGGTEAFF. As DNA, the CDR3 is TGCGCCAGCAGTGCCCAAGCAGGGGGGACTGAAGCTTTCTTT.

V and J are TRBV5-1 and TRBJ1-1; D possibly corresponds to TRBD1 (6 bases). Trimming removed 4 bases at V and 1 base at J, with 11 bases between. Germline V gives CDR1 SGHRS, CDR2 YFSETQ. CDR3 length: 14 residues. This CDR3 is CASSRGGQNTEAFF. CDR3 DNA sequence: TGCGCCAGCAGCCGAGGGGGGCAGAACACTGAAGCTTTCTTT.